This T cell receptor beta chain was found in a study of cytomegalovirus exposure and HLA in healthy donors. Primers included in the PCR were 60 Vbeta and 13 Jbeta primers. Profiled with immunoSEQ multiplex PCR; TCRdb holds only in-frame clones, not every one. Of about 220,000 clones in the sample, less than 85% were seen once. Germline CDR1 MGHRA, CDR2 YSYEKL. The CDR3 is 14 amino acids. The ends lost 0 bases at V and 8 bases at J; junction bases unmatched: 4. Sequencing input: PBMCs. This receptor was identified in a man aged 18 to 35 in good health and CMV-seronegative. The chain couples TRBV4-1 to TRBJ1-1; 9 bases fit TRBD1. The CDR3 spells CASSQDYRGREAFF. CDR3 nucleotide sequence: TGCGCCAGCAGCCAAGATTACAGGGGGCGAGAAGCTTTCTTT.